This entry lists 21 T cell receptor beta chains sequenced from one sample in a study of long-term antiretroviral therapy in people with HIV. Survey-level resolution applied to immunoSEQ assay v3.0. Clones were read by immunoSEQ multiplex PCR, and TCRdb kept only the in-frame ones, dropping some. The sample comprises approximately 30,000 clones, over 70% of which are singletons, and 9.5% to 10% rests with the top ten. Material: unsorted PBMCs, obtained 2.7 to 2.9 years after starting antiretroviral therapy. These receptors were taken from a man aged 25-40 years with HIV.

The chain joins TRBV5-1 to TRBJ1-2, with D possibly TRBD1 on 5 matching bases. There are 14 residues in the CDR3. V gave up 4 bases and J gave up 2 bases, with 12 bases separating them. Germline V CDR1 and CDR2: SGHRS, YFSETQ. Here the CDR3 DNA reads TGCGCCAGCAGCCGGGACGTCGGGAACTATGGCTACACCTTC. The encoded protein is CASSRDVGNYGYTF. Full variable domain (missing parts from reference TRBV5-1 and TRBJ1-2): KAGVTQTPRYLIKTRGQQVTLSCSPISGHRSVSWYQQTPGQGLQFLFEYFSETQRNKGNFPGRFSGRQFSNSRSEMNVSTLELGDSALYLCASSRDVGNYGYTFGSGTRLTVV.

The J gene is TRBJ2-3, the V gene TRBV4-1; D not resolved. Germline CDR1 and CDR2: MGHRA and YSYEKL. V gave up 1 base and J gave up 3 bases, with 11 bases separating them. The CDR3 runs 15 residues. This CDR3 is CASSQADHRTDTQYF. The CDR3 region has the DNA TGCGCCAGCAGCCAAGCCGACCATAGGACAGATACGCAGTATTTT.

This sequence joins TRBV7-2 and TRBJ2-5; tentatively, D is TRBD2 (6 bases). The CDR3 extends over 14 amino acids. The germline V gene has CDR1 SGHTA and CDR2 FQGNSA. The V gene lost 4 bases and the J gene lost 5 bases, with 14 bases spanning the gap. CDR3 amino acids: CASSSGTVRETQYF. CDR3 nucleotide sequence: TGTGCCAGCAGCTCCGGGACTGTGAGGGAGACCCAGTACTTC.

The chain couples TRBV5-1 to TRBJ1-4; 7 bases fit TRBD1. V was clipped by 2 bases and J by 4 bases; unmatched bases: 5. The CDR3 is 15 residues long. CDR1 and CDR2 from the germline V gene are SGHRS and YFSETQ. This chain's CDR3 is CASSLPGQNNEKLFF. The CDR3 DNA reads as TGCGCCAGCAGCTTACCGGGACAGAATAATGAAAAACTGTTTTTT.

This clone has a single count. The chain employs TRBV30 and TRBJ2-1, with 9 bases that match TRBD2. From germline, CDR1 is GTSNPN and CDR2 SVGIG (reference sequence). The CDR3 has 15 amino acids. V gave up 5 bases and J gave up 9 bases; unmatched junction bases: 14. The CDR3 DNA reads TGTGCCTGGGCCCGGGGTAGCGGGAGTCTAAGTGAGCAGTTCTTC. As protein: CAWARGSGSLSEQFF.

The chain links TRBV6-1 to TRBJ1-6, with TRBD1 matching 7 bases. Losses at the gene ends were 2 bases for V and 0 bases for J; bases not matched to a gene: 4. Germline V gene lookup returns CDR1 MNHNS and CDR2 SASEGT. The CDR3 length is 17 residues. CDR3 bases: TGTGCCAGCAGTGAAATACAGGGGAGCTCCTATAATTCACCCCTCCACTTT. Protein sequence: CASSEIQGSSYNSPLHF.

As concerns this clone: Other nucleotide sequences from this sample produce the same CDR3. J is TRBJ2-5 and V is TRBV5-1; 11 positions agree with TRBD1. The CDR3 sequence is 16 residues long. CDR1 is SGHRS and CDR2 is YFSETQ in the germline V gene. Trimming took 4 bases from V and 0 from J; bases not matched to a gene: 5. Here the CDR3 reads CASSGGTGGYQETQYF. In DNA, the CDR3 is TGCGCCAGCAGCGGAGGGACAGGGGGTTACCAAGAGACCCAGTACTTC.

The chain couples TRBV14 to TRBJ2-7; 7 bases align to TRBD2. With V trimmed by 1 base and J by 5 bases, 20 bases remained unmatched. The germline V gene encodes CDR1 SGHDN and CDR2 FVKESK. The CDR3 contains 19 residues. The CDR3: CASSQVGFGTGGPPHEQYF. CDR3 in DNA: TGTGCCAGCAGCCAAGTGGGGTTCGGGACGGGAGGCCCCCCTCACGAGCAGTACTTC.

The chain employs TRBV28 and TRBJ2-7; 7 nucleotides align to TRBD2. With 7 bases clipped from V and 3 bases from J, the junction kept 9 bases outside the gene matches. Germline values: CDR1 MDHEN, CDR2 SYDVKM. This CDR3 is built from 14 residues. The CDR3 loop is CASIKSGIGYEQYF. The CDR3 region has the DNA TGTGCCAGCATCAAAAGCGGGATAGGCTACGAGCAGTACTTC.

This chain uses TRBV30 with TRBJ1-6, with D possibly being TRBD1 (6 bases). The CDR3 has 14 residues. Germline CDR1 reads GTSNPN; CDR2 reads SVGIG (reference sequence). V gave up 3 bases and J gave up 7 bases, with 13 bases separating them. This chain's CDR3 is CAWSTPGANSPLHF. The DNA of the CDR3 is TGTGCCTGGAGCACACCGGGGGCAAATTCACCCCTCCACTTT.

In regard to this clone: Compared with germline, one end of the junction differs, possibly owing to a read error. J is TRBJ2-1 and V is TRBV14, with D possibly being TRBD1 (6 bases). Germline V gene lookup returns CDR1 SGHDN and CDR2 FVKESK. This CDR3 is built from 15 residues. The CDR3 reads CASSQSPGQYSEQFF. The DNA of the CDR3 is TGTGCCAGCAGCCAATCTCCCGGACAGTACAGTGAGCAGTTCTTC.

V is TRBV6-5 and J is TRBJ1-2; D not resolved. The V end was cut by 5 bases, the J end by 0 bases, with 13 bases between. The length of the CDR3 is 15 residues. Germline V CDR1 and CDR2: MNHEY, SVGAGI. The chain's CDR3 is CASSPHERTNYGYTF. In DNA form, the CDR3 reads TGTGCCAGCAGTCCCCATGAGAGGACTAACTATGGCTACACCTTC.

The V and J genes are TRBV19 and TRBJ1-3, with a tentative D call TRBD1 (5 bases). V gave up 6 bases and J gave up 0 bases, with 12 bases separating them. The CDR3 loop spans 15 amino acids. The germline gives CDR1 LNHDA, CDR2 SQIVND (reference sequence). The CDR3 reads CASRYEQGSGNTIYF. CDR3 sequence (DNA): TGTGCCAGTAGATACGAGCAGGGCTCTGGAAACACCATATATTTT.

This clone was detected only a few times. The chain has TRBV27 and TRBJ1-1; perhaps TRBD1 as D (6 bases). Germline V CDR1 and CDR2: MNHEY, SMNVEV (reference sequence). With 6 bases removed from V and 3 bases from J, the gap between germline ends came to 20 bases. The CDR3 has 16 residues. The CDR3 protein is CASSPIDRPLDTEAFF. CDR3 bases: TGTGCCAGCAGCCCAATCGACAGGCCATTGGACACTGAAGCTTTCTTT.

The J gene is TRBJ2-3, the V gene TRBV19, with 7 bases aligning to TRBD1. Germline V lookup: CDR1 LNHDA, CDR2 SQIVND (reference sequence). The CDR3 sequence is 14 residues long. Unmatched junction bases numbered 6, after V lost 5 bases and J lost 4 bases. In nucleotides, the CDR3 is TGTGCCAGTAGTGTATCAGGGGGTCCAGATACGCAGTATTTT. Translation: CASSVSGGPDTQYF.

This clone was seen once. This chain joins TRBV7-6 and TRBJ2-2; tentative D call: TRBD1 (7 bases). This CDR3 spans 15 amino acids. Germline lookup yields CDR1 SGHVS and CDR2 FNYEAQ. V lost 5 bases and J 5 bases, leaving 15 bases between the germline ends. CDR3 in amino acids: CASSRDSGGTGELFF. The CDR3 nucleotides read TGTGCCAGCAGCCGGGACAGTGGAGGGACCGGGGAGCTGTTTTTT.

The V gene is TRBV7-3, the J gene TRBJ2-3; D not certain. V lost 4 bases, J lost 0 bases, and 8 bases lay in between. CDR1 is SGHTA, CDR2 FQGTGA, per germline. This CDR3 has 14 amino acids. CDR3 amino acids: CASSSGPSTDTQYF. CDR3 sequence (DNA): TGTGCCAGCAGCTCGGGTCCTAGCACAGATACGCAGTATTTT.

V and J are TRBV5-1 and TRBJ2-3; the D is unclear. The CDR3 extends over 18 amino acids. V lost 2 bases to trimming and J lost 0 bases, with 19 bases between them. The germline CDR1 and CDR2 sequences are SGHRS and YFSETQ. The DNA of the CDR3 is TGCGCCAGCAGCTTATCCCGGACCGCTTTTGCGAGCACAGATACGCAGTATTTT. As protein: CASSLSRTAFASTDTQYF. Together with reference TRBV5-1 and TRBJ2-3, the CDR3 gives the full variable domain: KAGVTQTPRYLIKTRGQQVTLSCSPISGHRSVSWYQQTPGQGLQFLFEYFSETQRNKGNFPGRFSGRQFSNSRSEMNVSTLELGDSALYLCASSLSRTAFASTDTQYFGPGTRLTVL.

This clone was seen a handful of times. The V and J genes are TRBV19 and TRBJ1-5; D is uncertain. V was pared by 5 bases and J by 4 bases, with 9 bases between. This CDR3 has 13 residues. Germline-derived CDR1 and CDR2 are LNHDA and SQIVND (reference sequence). The CDR3 here is CASSEAVNQPQHF. The CDR3, as DNA: TGTGCCAGTAGTGAGGCAGTGAATCAGCCCCAGCATTTT.

This clone appeared a few times. The chain employs TRBV6-5 and TRBJ2-2, with D hard to call. Germline values: CDR1 MNHEY, CDR2 SVGAGI. The CDR3 runs to 15 residues. Trimming left V 2 bases short and J 2 bases short, with 9 bases between. DNA of the CDR3: TGTGCCAGCAGTTACCAACAGCGTAACACCGGGGAGCTGTTTTTT. Its protein product is CASSYQQRNTGELFF.

The genes are TRBV7-2 and TRBJ1-4; TRBD1 aligns across 7 bases. Germline CDR1 reads SGHTA; CDR2 reads FQGNSA. This CDR3 contains 13 residues. Losses at the gene ends were 5 bases for V and 8 bases for J; bases not matched to a gene: 5. This CDR3 is CASSPDRLEKLFF. In nucleotides, the CDR3 is TGTGCCAGCAGCCCGGACAGGCTGGAAAAACTGTTTTTT.